This T cell receptor (beta chain) was retrieved from a study of tumor-infiltrating lymphocytes in localized non-small cell lung cancer. As for the study in general: Several tumor histologies, both smoking statuses, and some post-neoadjuvant chemotherapy samples were included. Each patient gave resected tumor and non-adjacent uninvolved lung tissue.

Notes on this clone: Its antigen is not identified.

Profiling relied on immunoSEQ multiplex PCR, and the TCRdb table lists in-frame clones only, not all of them. Here the sample spans some 9,200 clones, about four fifths being singletons. Findings of the study overall: Not all patients were TCR sequenced, owing to tissue quantity. TCRbeta sequencing showed higher T cell infiltration in tumors than uninvolved lung.

V was cut by 5 bases and J by 2 bases, with 9 bases left in between. Germline V gene data show CDR1 as KGHSH and CDR2 as LQKENI. The CDR3 is 13 residues long. The source of this sequence is a human donor with non-small cell lung cancer. This chain links TRBV18 with TRBJ2-5; the D gene is possibly TRBD1 (5 bases). Sequenced sample: uninvolved lung tissue not adjacent to the tumor. The CDR3 reads CASSGQQQETQYF. The CDR3 DNA reads as TGTGCCAGCTCAGGACAACAACAAGAGACCCAGTACTTC.